This entry lists 7 T cell receptor beta chains sequenced from one sample in a study of CD8 T cells in Susac syndrome (dated by TCRdb to 2018 to 2020). Preparation of the library involved the immunoSEQ multiplex PCR assay. RNA was extracted using the RNeasy kit, and roughly 0.5 to 1 microgram was reverse transcribed with random hexamers. The public reads were quality trimmed at Q25 with fastp and then assembled into clones with MiXCR by TCRdb, keeping productive beta chains. Each entry is one CDR3 protein sequence, shown with its most common DNA and genes. The sample table contains about 300,000 distinct CDR3 sequences; only one count was recorded for approximately 85% of them. Around 0.2% of the sample rests with the top ten. Sequenced material: CD8+ T cells from PBMCs. These receptors were taken from a human donor with multiple sclerosis.

The chain uses TRBV19 and TRBJ2-3; the match to TRBD1 covers 8 bases. The germline V gene has CDR1 LNHDA and CDR2 SQIVND (reference sequence). V trimming: 5 bases; J trimming: 2 bases; junction bases outside the gene matches: 6. The CDR3 has 15 residues. CDR3 in amino acids: CASSPQGAATDTQYF. The CDR3 DNA follows: TGTGCCAGTAGTCCGCAGGGGGCGGCCACAGATACGCAGTATTTT. Based on the CDR3 plus reference TRBV19 and TRBJ2-3, the full variable domain is DGGITQSPKYLFRKEGQNVTLSCEQNLNHDAMYWYRQDPGQGLRLIYYSQIVNDFQKGDIAEGYSVSREKKESFPLTVTSAQKNPTAFYLCASSPQGAATDTQYFGPGTRLTVL.

This clonotype was recorded once. The V call is TRBV20-1, the J call TRBJ2-7; D is unresolved. Germline V gene data show CDR1 as DFQATT and CDR2 as SNEGSKA (reference sequence). CDR3 length: 13 amino acids. V lost 1 base to trimming and J lost 2 bases, with 9 bases between them. The CDR3 region has the DNA TGCAGTGCTAGAGGTGATGTCACCTACGAGCAGTACTTC. Its translation: CSARGDVTYEQYF.

The rearrangement joins TRBV28 to TRBJ2-2; 13 bases agree with TRBD2. Germline lookup yields CDR1 MDHEN and CDR2 SYDVKM. V lost 7 bases, J lost 1 base, and 9 bases stayed unmatched. The CDR3 has 18 amino acids. The CDR3 loop reads CASTPRRLAGGNTGELFF. CDR3 DNA: TGTGCCAGCACCCCTCGAAGACTAGCGGGAGGGAACACCGGGGAGCTGTTTTTT.

The gene calls are TRBV9 and TRBJ2-1, with a tentative D call TRBD2 (6 bases). This CDR3 comprises 17 residues. The V end lost 0 bases, the J end lost 4 bases, and 17 bases lay between the germline ends. Germline V lookup: CDR1 SGDLS, CDR2 YYNGEE. The CDR3 spells CASSVGLANTRYNEQFF. The CDR3 region has the DNA TGTGCCAGCAGCGTAGGGCTAGCGAACACCCGTTACAATGAGCAGTTCTTC.

V usage is TRBV10-3 and J usage is TRBJ2-1; TRBD2 matches at 16 bases. The germline CDR1 and CDR2 sequences are ENHRY and SYGVKD. This CDR3 has 18 residues. Trimming took 6 bases from V and 8 from J; bases not matched to a gene: 13. The CDR3 nucleotides are TGTGCCATCAGGCCGGGACTAGCGGGAGGGCCTAGAGGTGATGAGCAGTTCTTC. The encoded protein is CAIRPGLAGGPRGDEQFF.

The chain is built from TRBV6-2 or TRBV6-3 and TRBJ2-2; no definite D call. The CDR3 contains 15 residues. Germline V gene data show CDR1 as MNHEY and CDR2 as SVGEGT. V shed 6 bases and J shed 6 bases, with 17 bases lying between them. CDR3: CASSPGPPVAGELFF. CDR3 in DNA: TGTGCCAGCAGCCCCGGGCCCCCCGTTGCCGGGGAGCTGTTTTTT.

The CDR3 nucleotides are TGCAGACAGGGGAAGCGAAATTCACCCCTCCACTTT. Translated, it gives CRQGKRNSPLHF. This chain uses TRBV20-1 with TRBJ1-6; 7 bases match TRBD1. Germline CDR1 DFQATT, CDR2 SNEGSKA (reference sequence). The length of the CDR3 is 12 residues.